The 13 T cell receptor beta chains below were found in one sample sequenced in a study of blood T cell repertoires in COVID-19. Sequenced by immunoSEQ multiplex PCR; TCRdb stores in-frame clones only, minus some. The table lists about 200,000 clones, roughly 94% of them singletons. Sequencing used peripheral blood. The receptors here all came from a man aged 25-45 years with COVID-19, enrolled during active disease.

V is TRBV19 and J is TRBJ2-7, with 7 bases that match TRBD1. Trimming removed 5 bases from V and 0 bases from J; junction bases left unmatched: 10. Germline lookup yields CDR1 LNHDA and CDR2 SQIVND (reference sequence). The CDR3 runs 16 residues. The CDR3 here is CASSPLGQLSSYEQYF. CDR3 nucleotide sequence: TGTGCCAGTAGTCCCCTGGGACAGCTGTCCTCCTACGAGCAGTACTTC.

The V gene is TRBV25-1, the J gene TRBJ1-2, with 8 bases matching TRBD1. The junction had 13 bases not matched to a gene; V was cut back by 8 bases and J by 8 bases. CDR3 length equals 14 residues. Germline-derived CDR1 and CDR2 are MGHDK and SYGVNS. The CDR3: CASGGLDRVEGYTF. The CDR3 nucleotides are TGTGCCAGCGGGGGATTGGACAGGGTGGAAGGCTACACCTTC.

This chain uses TRBV2 with TRBJ1-1; no clear D. The ends were cut back, 6 bases at V and 1 base at J, with 9 bases in the middle. This CDR3 has 13 residues. Germline-derived CDR1 and CDR2 are SNHLY and FYNNEI. CDR3 nucleotide sequence: TGTGCCAGCAGGGGCACCCAGAACACTGAAGCTTTCTTT. Protein product: CASRGTQNTEAFF.

The J gene is TRBJ1-6, the V gene TRBV7-2; D gene uncertain. Trimming took off 1 base at V and 14 bases at J, with 6 bases between the two ends. The CDR3 length is 11 residues. Germline V gives CDR1 SGHTA, CDR2 FQGNSA. The DNA of the CDR3 is TGTGCCAGCAGCTTAGGGGAGTCCCTCCACTTT. This gives the protein CASSLGESLHF. Drawing the rest from reference TRBV7-2 and TRBJ1-6, the complete variable domain is GAGVSQSPSNKVTEKGKDVELRCDPISGHTALYWYRQSLGQGLEFLIYFQGNSAPDKSGLPSDRFSAERTGGSVSTLTIQRTQQEDSAVYLCASSLGESLHFGNGTRLTVT.

The V call is TRBV7-7, the J call TRBJ2-5; D call uncertain. The CDR3 totals 13 residues. Trimming cost V 5 bases and J 2 bases, with 9 bases left between them. CDR1 is SSHAT, CDR2 FNYEAQ, per germline (reference sequence). This chain's CDR3 is CASSPVQQETQYF. CDR3 DNA sequence: TGTGCCAGCAGCCCCGTTCAGCAAGAGACCCAGTACTTC.

This clone was seen just once. The chain employs TRBV5-4 and TRBJ1-6, with 7 bases lining up with TRBD1. Losses at the gene ends were 4 bases for V and 2 bases for J; bases not matched to a gene: 6. This CDR3 comprises 16 residues. Germline CDR1 is SGHNT and CDR2 is YYREEE (reference sequence). Written as DNA, the CDR3 is TGTGCCAGCAGCGTGACAGGGAGCCCCTATAATTCACCCCTCCACTTT. Translating it yields CASSVTGSPYNSPLHF.

This clone was seen a few times. The chain joins TRBV9 to TRBJ2-4; D unclear. Trimming removed 3 bases at V and 2 bases at J, with 9 bases between. The CDR3 is 14 amino acids. Looked up from germline, CDR1 is SGDLS and CDR2 is YYNGEE. For the CDR3, the DNA is TGTGCCAGCAGCGCCTCCAACTCCAAAAACATTCAGTACTTC. Translated: CASSASNSKNIQYF.

The J gene is TRBJ2-3, the V gene TRBV3-1 (or the pseudogene TRBV3-2); maybe TRBD1 (6 bases). The CDR3 contains 15 residues. V dropped 6 bases and J dropped 3 bases, with 16 bases sitting between them. CDR1 is LGHDT and CDR2 is YNNKEL in the germline V gene (reference sequence). CDR3 sequence: CASRPAGTLTDTQYF. In nucleotides, the CDR3 is TGTGCCAGCAGACCCGCTGGGACACTAACAGATACGCAGTATTTT.

This clone was counted between two and nine times. This chain links TRBV3-1 (or the pseudogene TRBV3-2) with TRBJ1-1; D might be TRBD1 (5 bases). Deletions cut 3 bases from V and 1 base from J, with 12 bases between. Germline CDR1 and CDR2: LGHDT and YNNKEL (reference sequence). The CDR3 runs 15 residues. CDR3 nucleotides: TGTGCCAGCAGCCAGGAGGGACGGCCGAACACTGAAGCTTTCTTT. Amino acids: CASSQEGRPNTEAFF.

The gene calls are TRBV18 and TRBJ2-7; 7 bases are a match to TRBD1. Germline V lookup: CDR1 KGHSH, CDR2 LQKENI. The trim removed 2 bases at V and 6 bases at J, leaving 19 bases unmatched. The CDR3 spans 18 residues. CDR3 residues: CASSPWNRTGQFIFEQYF. DNA of the CDR3: TGTGCCAGCTCACCATGGAATAGGACGGGACAGTTTATTTTCGAGCAGTACTTC.

This clone was found once. This chain uses TRBV27 with TRBJ2-5; D is perhaps TRBD1 (5 bases). Trimming removed 2 bases from V and 1 base from J, with 8 bases in between. Germline V gene lookup returns CDR1 MNHEY and CDR2 SMNVEV (reference sequence). The CDR3 consists of 14 residues. The CDR3 DNA reads as TGTGCCAGCAGTTTAACAGGAGTCCAAGAGACCCAGTACTTC. As protein: CASSLTGVQETQYF.

CDR3 nucleotides: TGTGCCAGCAGCCCAGGGGGGCGCGGTAGGGTGTACGAGCAGTACTTC. Translation gives CASSPGGRGRVYEQYF. The J gene is TRBJ2-7, the V gene TRBV9; D may be TRBD1 (7 bases). Per germline, CDR1 SGDLS and CDR2 YYNGEE. V was shortened by 4 bases and J by 4 bases, with 21 bases between the two germline ends. The CDR3 has 16 residues.

The V and J genes are TRBV6-5 and TRBJ2-2; D uncertain. The CDR3 runs to 14 residues. From germline, CDR1 is MNHEY and CDR2 SVGAGI. V lost 6 bases to trimming and J lost 0 bases, with 8 bases between them. CDR3 in amino acids: CASREKTNTGELFF. The CDR3 coding sequence is TGTGCCAGCAGGGAGAAAACGAACACCGGGGAGCTGTTTTTT.